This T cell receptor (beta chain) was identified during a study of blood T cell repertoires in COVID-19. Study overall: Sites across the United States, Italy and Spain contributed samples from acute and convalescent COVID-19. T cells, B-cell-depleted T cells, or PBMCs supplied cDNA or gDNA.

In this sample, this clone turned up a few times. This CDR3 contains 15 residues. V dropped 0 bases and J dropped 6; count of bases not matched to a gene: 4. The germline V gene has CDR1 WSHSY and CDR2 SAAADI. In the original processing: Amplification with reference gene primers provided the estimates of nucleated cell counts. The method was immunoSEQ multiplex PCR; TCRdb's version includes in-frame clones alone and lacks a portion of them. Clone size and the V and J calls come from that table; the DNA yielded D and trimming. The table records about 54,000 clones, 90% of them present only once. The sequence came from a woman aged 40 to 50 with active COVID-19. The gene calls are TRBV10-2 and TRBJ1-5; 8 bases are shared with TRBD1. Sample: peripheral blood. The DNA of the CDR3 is TGCGCCAGCAGTGAGTCTCCCAGGGGGCTTCAGCCCCAGCATTTT. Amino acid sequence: CASSESPRGLQPQHF.